This T cell receptor beta chain was documented in a study of cytomegalovirus exposure and HLA in healthy donors (dated by TCRdb to about 2017). Context from the whole study: An earlier analysis of fewer than 750 of the donors reported 276 Gb of sequence data and some 110 million unique TCR beta sequences obtained from around 180 million T cells. Class I and class II HLA loci were covered by the typing at four-digit resolution. Besides the first cohort of roughly 700 subjects, a separate validation cohort made up of over a hundred different subjects was used. An early release covering roughly 640 HLA-typed donors comprised about 290 gigabases of sequencing data and approximately 85 million unique TCR sequences. Every discovery cohort repertoire had been produced on one sequencing platform. The aim of the study was to test whether cataloging public T cell receptors could identify signatures of past pathogen exposure. The study profiled the T cell repertoires of hundreds of subjects by immunosequencing and related them to cytomegalovirus serostatus. In the later analysis, no new phenotypic data were used to find candidate immune exposures; instead, reliance was placed on TCR beta sequences and their occurrence across donors. Among about 370 genotyped donors of the cohort, an average of around 250,000 unique TCR beta nucleotide sequences was sequenced per donor, of which about 19% were non-productive. Donor age, sex, ethnicity and CMV serostatus were compiled together with the repertoire data. Because of strong linkage in the cohort, a handful of DR-DQ haplotypes were treated as single units for association and clustering. To predict cytomegalovirus infection status, the study brought together high-throughput TCR immunosequencing, statistical association of individual TCRs with disease status, and machine learning. To study patterns of TCR occurrence, a later analysis re-analyzed previously published TCR beta repertoires from under 750 donors and added high-resolution HLA genotyping. Typing coverage varied by locus: 629-630 donors for A, B, C, DRB1 and DQB1; approximately 520 for DQA1; 606 for DPA1; 450 to 480 for DPB1. In a later genetic analysis, genome-wide SNP genotypes for about three fifths of the roughly 670 donors were used, and that subset was treated as a discovery cohort. Of the roughly 400 genotyped donors, around 81% fell in the genetic ancestry cluster associated with self-reported Caucasian donors. In an earlier analysis of several hundred of the donors, high-throughput TCR beta sequencing was used to judge whether each TCR beta V gene segment behaved as functional or pseudogenic. Beyond this particular receptor, the publication reports: At a false discovery rate of 0.05, a later analysis linked under 20,000 TCR beta sequences to specific HLA alleles. Compared with the 666-donor mean, donors in an Asian-associated ancestry cluster had fewer N-insertions in productive TCRs, according to a later genetic analysis. While some public TCRs were present in many individuals, most TCR sequences turned up only very rarely across donors. The authors suggested that the approach could potentially be generalized to other disease states and immunological phenotypes. A few of the identified cytomegalovirus-associated TCR beta chains were confirmed in vitro to be specific for cytomegalovirus antigens. A later analysis found that TCR association rates varied across HLA loci, with DRB1 alleles showing the most associated TCRs and HLA-C alleles the fewest. A total of 150 to 200 TCR beta chains were listed by the study as associated with cytomegalovirus. In a later analysis, several top co-occurrence clusters were reported to appear linked to parvovirus B19, influenza, CMV and Epstein-Barr virus. This cohort had only TCR beta chains sequenced, and the lack of alpha or paired-chain data limited which features could be detected. An association between a missense DCLRE1C variant and V-gene and J-gene trimming of TCR beta chains was found in a later genetic analysis and replicated in an independent cohort. The classifier was reported to diagnose cytomegalovirus status with high specificity and sensitivity in both the original cohort and the validation cohort. Linkage disequilibrium might explain the correlated functional status among segregating V segments, but an unknown experimental factor could not be ruled out. Roughly uniform sequencing depth across donors was assumed in presence/absence analyses, although this assumption may not hold. HLA typing was unavailable for some donors at each locus, so association tests used only the typed subset. Compared with equally common non-associated chains, HLA-associated TCR beta chains in a later analysis were more clonally expanded and had lower generation probabilities. In an earlier analysis of some 500 of the donors, most TCR beta V segments appeared in productive rearrangements about 87% or about 30% of the time, broadly matching IMGT annotations. In a later analysis, most CMV-associated TCR beta chains were found to appear HLA-restricted, with HLA associations seemingly driven largely by CMV exposure. The only immune exposure information available for the cohort was CMV serostatus. The sequencing pipeline was judged likely to have produced a cluster of highly shared sequence variants as a technical artifact. A further reported finding was that TCR beta sequences accurately predicted the HLA-A and HLA-B alleles for most subjects in the first cohort. When HLA alleles, especially DR and DQ, strongly co-occurred, TCR associations were difficult to assign to individual alleles. Because counts were too low, some 16 rarely observed V segments, including chromosome 9 orphons, were excluded from the earlier analysis of several hundred of the donors. Some IMGT-functional V segments, including TRBV6-2 and TRBV6-3, could not be told apart with the 87-base-pair reads, so those segments were excluded.

The cohort comprised around 690 healthy bone marrow donors. All cohort members were sampled while nominally healthy, although unrecorded immune exposures were likely present. The donor tested CMV seronegative, placing the donor among the 350 to 400 seronegative members of the cohort. Every donor gave a peripheral blood sample, and the peripheral blood mononuclear cells from that sample were used for TCR beta sequencing. The Qiagen DNeasy Blood Extraction Kit was used to extract genomic DNA from the blood cell samples. On this clone itself: The target of this receptor is not known. The record has no base qualities; no much larger clone is one base away.

Between the V and J ends, shortened by 4 bases and 4 bases respectively, the junction contains 19 bases. CDR1 is given as SQVTM and CDR2 as ANQGSEA, both from the germline V gene. Including cysteine and phenylalanine, the CDR3 has 16 amino acids. The sequence is cut down to CDR3 DNA, 48 bases in frame from base 1. Preparation of the library involved the immunoSEQ multiplex PCR assay. A mixture of 60 forward primers for TCR Vbeta segments and 13 reverse primers for TCR Jbeta segments was used in the multiplex PCR. A multiplex PCR assay on genomic DNA amplified the CDR3 region of rearranged TCR beta genes. The Illumina HiSeq System was used to sequence the amplified TCR beta libraries as 87-base-pair reads. The original methods were these. In a later analysis, some 80 million unique TCR beta chains were counted across the approximately 640 repertoires, and roughly 11 million of these chains were shared by at least two donors. A nearest-neighbor algorithm error-corrected the raw reads and collapsed the reads into unique sequences, merging closely related sequences to remove PCR and sequencing errors. V, D and J gene segments were assigned by aligning CDR3 sequences to IMGT reference sequences. For a sequence to be retained, a match of at least six nucleotides was required to both a V gene segment and a J gene segment. A rearrangement was called productive if the CDR3 had no stop codons and remained in frame with V and J, and every other rearrangement was called non-productive. Following IMGT convention, CDR3 was defined as the stretch from the second conserved V-encoded cysteine to the conserved J-encoded phenylalanine. Sequences without an unambiguous match to a single V gene segment were excluded from the earlier analysis of about 600 of the donors. An earlier analysis of a few hundred of the donors called V segments functional above 56.7% productive rearrangements and segregating when the between-donor standard deviation exceeded 5%. A statistical classification framework was developed to diagnose cytomegalovirus status using the catalog of TCR beta chain sequences. A later analysis assigned V and J genes by comparing TCR nucleotide sequences with IMGT/GENE-DB human TR gene sequences. Using the TCRdist pipeline, a later analysis assigned CDR3 sequences along with most-parsimonious VDJ recombination scenarios. In a later analysis, every TCR beta chain was defined by the combination of its CDR3 amino acid sequence and its V-gene family, and reads without a unique V-gene family were dropped. To address suspected cross-contamination and a sequencing artifact, a later analysis removed a few hundred highly shared, low-generation-probability nucleotide sequences. In a later analysis, a clonal expansion index for each public chain was calculated from normalized within-repertoire ranks of inferred template counts. Generation probabilities in a later analysis came from a VDJ recombination model fitted to out-of-frame rearrangements, and those results were checked against IGoR. A later analysis scored TCR-TCR, TCR-HLA and TCR-CMV co-occurrence with hypergeometric tests, applying a repertoire-size bias correction to TCR pairs. In a later analysis, false discovery rates were estimated by permuting HLA or CMV assignments 20 times. In a later analysis, co-occurring TCRs were grouped with DBSCAN, and TCRdist sequence similarity was added when clustering was performed within HLA-allele-positive subsets. For co-occurrence clustering, repertoires with fewer than 30,000 or more than 120,000 public chains were excluded, along with roughly 5 repertoires with anomalous nucleotide sharing. TCRdb provides this immuneACCESS table in a form limited to in-frame rearrangements. Some clones are lacking; in checked studies, under half of them reflect an unresolved V gene, and why the rest are absent is not known. V and J calls and clone size follow that table, whereas D and trimming were derived from the DNA. This sample is represented by 150,000 to 200,000 clones; around 76% of them were singletons. Roughly 2% of the sample goes to the ten largest clones.

Sequencing was done on a sample of PBMCs. Rearrangement joined TRBV29-1 to TRBJ1-4; matching of 5 bases hints at TRBD1 as the D gene. The TCR sequence derives from a female donor in good health and CMV-seronegative. In nucleotide form, the sequence is TGCAGCGTTGGATTCGGGAGGGGAACCCTTAATGAAAAACTGTTTTTT. Its amino acids are CSVGFGRGTLNEKLFF.